This T cell receptor beta chain was found in a study of CD8 T cells in ankylosing spondylitis. Quantitative 5'-RACE with molecular barcodes generated TCR beta libraries. TCRdb re-called the 5' RACE reads with MiXCR, one entry per CDR3 protein. The sample records under 550,000 distinct CDR3 sequences, about 25% being singletons. This clonotype was counted between two and nine times. Its antigen is unidentified. Germline CDR1 reads SGHTA; CDR2 reads FQGNSA. The CDR3 has 13 amino acids. V shed 5 bases, J shed 4 bases, and the junction held 3 bases outside the gene matches. Findings and caveats of the study: About 8 highly homologous variants made up a TCR beta motif that seemed to typify ankylosing spondylitis blood. Earlier literature documents some of the motif variants in reactive arthritis synovial fluid and blood. Disease-linked clones were reportedly significantly enriched in matched ankylosing spondylitis synovial fluid.

The origin of this receptor is a male donor with ankylosing spondylitis. This chain joins TRBV7-2 and TRBJ2-5; 8 bases map to TRBD1. What was sequenced was blood, either unsorted or a sorted T cell fraction (not recorded which). CDR3 in amino acids: CASSIQGGETQYF. CDR3 in DNA: TGTGCCAGCAGCATACAGGGGGGAGAGACCCAGTACTTC.